These T cell receptor beta chains were read from a single sample in a study of regulatory T cells. Using immunoSEQ multiplex PCR, the repertoire was profiled, and TCRdb retains in-frame clones only, with some absent. Of about 23,000 clones in the sample, 70% to 90% were seen once. The sequenced material came from conventional CD4+ T cells sorted from blood. All receptors come from a child aged 5 to 17 with CD3G deficiency. CDR3s include the opening cysteine and the closing phenylalanine or tryptophan. The D gene is left open where the match is weak.

CDR3	DNA	D	V	J
CASSPTRVSGELFF	TGTGCCAGCAGCCCGACGAGGGTTAGCGGGGAGCTGTTTTTT	NA	TRBV11-2	TRBJ2-2
CASSKLAGAREQYF	TGTGCCAGCAGTAAACTAGCGGGAGCCCGCGAGCAGTACTTC	TRBD2	TRBV27	TRBJ2-7
CASSQGPGNTIYF	TGTGCCAGCAGCCAGGGCCCTGGAAACACCATATATTTT	NA	TRBV7-8	TRBJ1-3
CASTAGNPYEQYF	TGTGCCAGCACGGCAGGGAACCCCTACGAGCAGTACTTC	NA	TRBV6-1	TRBJ2-7
CASRRQGLAYEQYF	TGTGCCAGCAGGAGACAGGGGTTGGCTTACGAGCAGTACTTC	TRBD1	TRBV28	TRBJ2-7
CASSEVHVGLAGDEQYF	TGTGCCAGCAGTGAAGTTCATGTGGGTCTAGCGGGAGACGAGCAGTACTTC	TRBD2	TRBV6-1	TRBJ2-7
CASSLDDGTRLVNEQFF	TGCGCCAGCAGCTTGGACGACGGCACTAGATTGGTCAATGAGCAGTTCTTC	NA	TRBV5-1	TRBJ2-1
CASSLSGGLAYEQYF	TGTGCCAGCAGTTTATCAGGGGGCCTTGCCTACGAGCAGTACTTC	TRBD1	TRBV28	TRBJ2-7
CASSLAGSQDLTYEQYF	TGTGCCAGCAGCTTGGCCGGTAGTCAGGACCTGACGTACGAGCAGTACTTC	NA	TRBV5-8	TRBJ2-7
CASSSVNTEAFF	TGTGCCAGCAGCTCGGTGAACACTGAAGCTTTCTTT	NA	TRBV7-8	TRBJ1-1
CASSLKSGYTDTQYF	TGTGCCAGCAGTTTAAAGAGCGGATACACAGATACGCAGTATTTT	NA	TRBV28	TRBJ2-3
CASNGQGQNTEAFF	TGTGCCAGCAACGGACAGGGACAGAACACTGAAGCTTTCTTT	TRBD1	TRBV6-1	TRBJ1-1
CASKRNREGPGELFF	TGTGCCAGTAAGAGGAACCGGGAGGGGCCCGGGGAGCTGTTTTTT	TRBD2	TRBV19	TRBJ2-2